These T cell receptor beta chains were read from a single sample in a study of blood T cell dynamics during melanoma immunotherapy. Method: immunoSEQ multiplex PCR; TCRdb's copy keeps in-frame clones and lacks some. Altogether 200 to 300 clones are present, about 78% being singletons, with the ten largest covering approximately 5%. The material sequenced was central memory CD8+ T cells from blood, taken from a patient treated with checkpoint blockade. The receptors come from a human donor with melanoma. Each CDR3 is given with its conserved first and last residue. The order of the fields is D gene, V gene, clone size, J gene, CDR3 DNA, CDR3 protein. D genes are given only for firm matches. Expanded clones get a size class; other rows say once, few or many, or leave the size out.

TRBD1	TRBV7-8	-	TRBJ2-7	TGTGCCAGCAGCGTCGGACAGGCTTACGAGCAGTACTTC	CASSVGQAYEQYF
-	TRBV6-5	-	TRBJ2-6	TGTGCCAGCAGACAAAGTCGGGCCAACGTCCTGACTTTC	CASRQSRANVLTF
-	TRBV7-5	-	TRBJ2-7	TGTGCCAGCAGCTTAGCTGTCAGGGGCGAGCAGTACTTC	CASSLAVRGEQYF
-	TRBV15	once	TRBJ2-3	TGTGCCACCAGCAGATTCTCTACAGATACGCAGTATTTT	CATSRFSTDTQYF
-	TRBV6-4	-	TRBJ2-2	TGTGCCAGCAGTGACTCGGGTTCAGGAGCCGGGGAGCTGTTTTTT	CASSDSGSGAGELFF
-	TRBV5-5	-	TRBJ2-3	TGTGCCAGCAGCTTAACTGAGGGGGGGTCCGCAGATACGCAGTATTTT	CASSLTEGGSADTQYF
TRBD1	TRBV2	-	TRBJ1-5	TGTGCCAGCAGTGATCAGGGGGGCAATCAGCCCCAGCATTTT	CASSDQGGNQPQHF
TRBD2	TRBV2	-	TRBJ2-7	TGTGCCAGCATGTCAAGCCTAGCGGGAGATCTTATTACGTGGGAGCAGTACTTC	CASMSSLAGDLITWEQYF
TRBD2	TRBV6-1	-	TRBJ2-3	TGTGCCAGCAGTGCCGAAGCGGGAGGCACAGATACGCAGTATTTT	CASSAEAGGTDTQYF
TRBD1	TRBV28	-	TRBJ1-2	TGTGCCAGCAGTTTAGGCGGACCGGGACAGGGGCGCTATGGCTACACCTTC	CASSLGGPGQGRYGYTF
TRBD1	TRBV28	-	TRBJ2-7	TGTGCCAGGGGGACAGGCCCCGAGCAGTACTTC	CARGTGPEQYF
TRBD1	TRBV5-8	-	TRBJ2-7	TGTGCCAGCAGCTACCGGACAGGGTACGAGCAGTACTTC	CASSYRTGYEQYF
TRBD2	TRBV15	few	TRBJ2-7	TGTGCCACCCGCGACGGGGGGGTCCCTTACGAGCAGTACTTC	CATRDGGVPYEQYF
TRBD1	TRBV7-3	-	TRBJ2-7	TGTGCCAGCAGCACTGGACAGGGCCAGGACGAGCAGTACTTC	CASSTGQGQDEQYF
-	TRBV4-1	-	TRBJ2-1	TGCGCCAGCAGCCCCGAATCAGACAATGAGCAGTTCTTC	CASSPESDNEQFF
-	TRBV16	-	TRBJ2-4	TGTGCCAGCAGCCAATTGGTTGACCACATTCAGTACTTC	CASSQLVDHIQYF
-	TRBV6-1	-	TRBJ2-7	TGTGCCAGCAGTGAACGTCCGGGGGACCCGCTCGAGCAGTACTTC	CASSERPGDPLEQYF
-	TRBV29-1	-	TRBJ2-1	TGCAGCGTTGACGGAGGTTCCTACAATGAGCAGTTCTTC	CSVDGGSYNEQFF
-	TRBV5-1	-	TRBJ2-1	TGCGCCAGCAGCTTACAGGGGGCGAGCGGGAGGGTGTCAGGAGCGCCCTACAATGGGCAGTTCTTC	CASSLQGASGRVSGAPYNGQFF
-	TRBV7-9	-	TRBJ1-5	TGTGCCAGCAGCCCGATTGAGGCGGGCGATCAGCCCCAGCATTTT	CASSPIEAGDQPQHF
-	TRBV19	-	TRBJ2-7	TGTGCCAGTACCCACTCGGCCGGGCCCGTATACGAGCAGTACTTC	CASTHSAGPVYEQYF
TRBD2	TRBV19	-	TRBJ2-1	TGTGCCAGTACCCCCGGCAGGCAGGGGGGATGGACTAGCGGGCGGGGCGGTCCTCGGAATGAGCAGTTCTTC	CASTPGRQGGWTSGRGGPRNEQFF
-	TRBV7-9	-	TRBJ2-5	TGTGCCAGCAGCACGACAGTCCAAGAGACCCAGTACTTC	CASSTTVQETQYF
TRBD2	TRBV11-2	-	TRBJ2-3	TGTGCCAGCAGCTTGCTAGCGGGCACAGATACGCAGTATTTT	CASSLLAGTDTQYF
TRBD1	TRBV29-1	-	TRBJ2-6	TGCAGCGTTACAGGGGGCCACCACTCTGGGGCCAACGTCCTGACTTTC	CSVTGGHHSGANVLTF
-	TRBV6-4	-	TRBJ2-3	TGTGCCAGCAGTGACAGGGGCACAGATACGCAGTATTTT	CASSDRGTDTQYF
-	TRBV5-1	-	TRBJ2-5	TGCGCCAGCAGCTTGGAGACCGCCACTCCAGAGACCCAGTACTTC	CASSLETATPETQYF
TRBD1	TRBV11-1	-	TRBJ1-5	TGTGCCAGCAGCCGTACAGGGGCCGGTGATCAGCCCCAGCATTTT	CASSRTGAGDQPQHF
-	TRBV6-5	-	TRBJ2-4	TGTGCCAGCAGCCCCCGGCGGGGGCACAAAAACATTCAGTACTTC	CASSPRRGHKNIQYF
TRBD2	TRBV7-3	-	TRBJ2-1	TGTGCCAGCAGCGCAGGACTAGGAAACAATGAGCAGTTCTTC	CASSAGLGNNEQFF
TRBD1	TRBV7-2	once	TRBJ1-2	TGTGCCAGCAGCTTAGTCCAGGGGGCCTATGGCTACACCTTC	CASSLVQGAYGYTF
TRBD1	TRBV27	few	TRBJ2-7	TGTGCCAGCAGCCTGACAGGGTTCTACGAGCAGTACTTC	CASSLTGFYEQYF
-	TRBV28	-	TRBJ1-5	TGTGCCAGCAGTGCCCCCCGGGGACCCCAGCATTTT	CASSAPRGPQHF
-	TRBV7-3	-	TRBJ2-1	TGTGCCAGCAGCTTGGGGGGCCTCTCCTACAATGAGCAGTTCTTC	CASSLGGLSYNEQFF
-	TRBV6-4	-	TRBJ2-2	TGTGCCAGCAGTGACAGGGATCAGGCCGGGGAGCTGTTTTTT	CASSDRDQAGELFF
TRBD2	TRBV4-2	-	TRBJ2-1	TGTGCCAGCAGCCAAGAGGTGGGAGGGCCCGATGAGCAGTTCTTC	CASSQEVGGPDEQFF
-	TRBV6-1	-	TRBJ2-1	TGTGCCAGCACTTTGGAGACGGGCTACAATGAGCAGTTCTTC	CASTLETGYNEQFF
TRBD1	TRBV9	-	TRBJ2-3	TGTGCCAGCAGCGGAACAGGGGTCACAGATACGCAGTATTTT	CASSGTGVTDTQYF
TRBD2	TRBV7-6	-	TRBJ2-1	TGTGCCAGCAGCATACTAGCGGGAGCGATCTACAATGAGCAGTTCTTC	CASSILAGAIYNEQFF
TRBD1	TRBV7-9	large	TRBJ1-5	TGTGCCAGCAGCCGTACAGGGGCCGGTGATCAGCCCCAGCATTTT	CASSRTGAGDQPQHF
-	TRBV19	-	TRBJ2-3	TGTGCCAGTAGGGGCGGTTTGCGGAGCACAGATACGCAGTATTTT	CASRGGLRSTDTQYF
-	TRBV6-1	once	TRBJ1-6	TGTGCCAGCCACATGGGCAGGGATAATTCACCCCTCCACTTT	CASHMGRDNSPLHF
-	TRBV6-1	few	TRBJ2-6	TGTGCCAGCAGTGAAGGGGGCTCTGGGGCCAACGTCCTGACTTTC	CASSEGGSGANVLTF
-	TRBV6-1	-	TRBJ1-4	TGTGCCAGCAGTGAAGCAGGGACTGGTGAAAAACTGTTTTTT	CASSEAGTGEKLFF
-	TRBV21-1	-	TRBJ2-5	TGTGCCAGCAGCCAAGCGGGCCTCACTGGAGAGACCCAGTACTTC	CASSQAGLTGETQYF